This TCR beta chain was captured by sequencing in a study of beta chain features in type 1 diabetes. This clone was observed a handful of times. Its antigen remains unidentified. Sorting of CD4+ naive, central memory, regulatory and stem cell-like memory cells was performed via CD45RO/CCR7/CD25/CD127/CD95/CD27. All of the sorted populations showed purity greater than 98%. Study results and limitations: The naive, central memory and Treg TCRB repertoires showed an apparent similarity that was greater among patients than among healthy donors.

The CDR3 runs to 16 residues. The J segment lost 7 bases and the V segment lost 1 base, leaving 11 bases of the junction unmatched. CDR1 is SGHRS and CDR2 is YFSETQ in the germline V gene. Every bit of the isolated RNA underwent reverse transcription, so sequencing read expressed TCRB transcripts. Profiled with immunoSEQ multiplex PCR; TCRdb holds only in-frame clones, not every one. The sample carries 250,000 to 300,000 clones, 8% recorded once. This chain connects TRBV5-1 to TRBJ2-7; 10 nucleotides match TRBD1. Sequencing was done on a sample of central memory CD4+ T cells from blood. The receptor was derived from a woman in her late teens or twenties in good health. CDR3 DNA sequence: TGCGCCAGCAGCTTGTCTTGGGGACAGGGGAGGGAGGAGCAGTACTTC. Translating it yields CASSLSWGQGREEQYF.